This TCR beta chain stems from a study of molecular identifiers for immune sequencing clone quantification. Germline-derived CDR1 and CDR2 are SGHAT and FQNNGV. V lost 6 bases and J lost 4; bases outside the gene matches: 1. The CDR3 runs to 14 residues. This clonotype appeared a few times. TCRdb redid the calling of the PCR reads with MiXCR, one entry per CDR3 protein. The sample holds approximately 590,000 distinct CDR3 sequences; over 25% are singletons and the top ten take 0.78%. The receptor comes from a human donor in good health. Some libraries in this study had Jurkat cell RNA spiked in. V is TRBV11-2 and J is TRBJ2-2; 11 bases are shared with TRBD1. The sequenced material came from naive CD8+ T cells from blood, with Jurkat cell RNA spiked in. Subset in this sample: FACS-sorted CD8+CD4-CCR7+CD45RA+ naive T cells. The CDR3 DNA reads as TGTGCCAGCAGGGGACAGGGGGGCACCGGGGAGCTGTTTTTT. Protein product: CASRGQGGTGELFF.